Below are 18 T cell receptor beta chains sequenced from a single sample in a study of early T cells in non-severe SARS-CoV-2 infection. Using its own MiXCR run on the 5' RACE reads, TCRdb lists one record per CDR3 protein. The data hold about 83,000 distinct CDR3 sequences, with roughly 13% observed a single time. Input material: whole blood. The receptors come from an adult who was a healthcare worker with PCR-confirmed SARS-CoV-2 infection or an uninfected control (not recorded which).

This chain connects TRBV30 to TRBJ2-3, with D hard to call. The CDR3 is 14 residues long. Germline-derived CDR1 and CDR2 are GTSNPN and SVGIG (reference sequence). With 2 bases removed from V and 5 bases from J, the gap between germline ends came to 14 bases. The CDR3 nucleotides read TGTGCCTGGAGTTCGCCGTTGGGGTTAGATACGCAGTATTTT. Translation: CAWSSPLGLDTQYF. Full variable domain (missing parts from reference TRBV30 and TRBJ2-3): SQTIHQWPATLVQPVGSPLSLECTVEGTSNPNLYWYRQAAGRGLQLLFYSVGIGQISSEVPQNLSASRPQDRQFILSSKKLLLSDSGFYLCAWSSPLGLDTQYFGPGTRLTVL.

V and J are TRBV9 and TRBJ2-3; 8 bases are a match to TRBD2. The CDR3 totals 14 residues. V trimming: 4 bases; J trimming: 6 bases; junction bases outside the gene matches: 7. The germline CDR1 and CDR2 sequences are SGDLS and YYNGEE. The CDR3 loop reads CASSREGNSDTQYF. The CDR3 DNA reads TGTGCCAGCAGCCGGGAGGGAAATTCGGATACGCAGTATTTT.

This clonotype was detected a few times. The V and J genes are TRBV5-6 and TRBJ1-1; a possible D gene is TRBD1 (6 bases). This CDR3 has 15 amino acids. CDR1 is SGHDT, CDR2 YYEEEE, per germline. Trimming left V 0 bases short and J 7 bases short, with 16 bases between. Written as DNA, the CDR3 is TGTGCCAGCAGCTTGGTACAGGGAAGGGTCGATGAAGCTTTCTTT. Encoded protein: CASSLVQGRVDEAFF.

This clonotype was seen a handful of times. The J gene is TRBJ1-1, the V gene TRBV10-2; a weak D match, TRBD1 (6 bases). Trimming cost V 2 bases and J 4 bases, with 23 bases left between them. This CDR3 is 18 amino acids long. The germline V gene has CDR1 WSHSY and CDR2 SAAADI. The CDR3 DNA reads TGCGCCAGCAGTGAGGTACAGGGTATATCGGGGGTGCGCACTGAAGCTTTCTTT. Amino acid sequence: CASSEVQGISGVRTEAFF.

This clonotype has a handful of counts. The chain links TRBV19 to TRBJ1-4; D is perhaps TRBD1 (6 bases). CDR3 size: 17 residues. The V end was cut by 3 bases, the J end by 4 bases, with 18 bases between. The germline V gene has CDR1 LNHDA and CDR2 SQIVND (reference sequence). CDR3 residues: CASSIRLPGQDNEKLFF. The CDR3 DNA sequence: TGTGCCAGTAGTATCCGCCTACCGGGACAAGATAATGAAAAACTGTTTTTT.

This clonotype was seen only a few times. J is TRBJ2-3 and V is TRBV5-1; perhaps TRBD2 as D (5 bases). Trimming pared 1 base from V and 0 bases from J, leaving 15 bases between. Germline assignment: CDR1 SGHRS and CDR2 YFSETQ. CDR3 length: 17 residues. In DNA, the CDR3 is TGCGCCAGCAGCTTGTATACGGGATTAGCTAGCACAGATACGCAGTATTTT. Its protein product is CASSLYTGLASTDTQYF.

This chain joins TRBV11-2 and TRBJ1-6, with D uncertain. Germline assignment: CDR1 SGHAT and CDR2 FQNNGV. V was shortened by 2 bases and J by 11 bases, with 13 bases between the two germline ends. CDR3 length equals 14 residues. CDR3 sequence (DNA): TGTGCCAGCAGCTTACCTTTGACAATCACACCCCTCCACTTT. Encoded protein: CASSLPLTITPLHF.

This clonotype came up a few times. The chain couples TRBV5-1 to TRBJ1-4, with D unclear. V was shortened by 1 base and J by 2 bases, with 6 bases between the two germline ends. Germline CDR1 reads SGHRS; CDR2 reads YFSETQ. This CDR3 spans 14 amino acids. This CDR3 reads CASSLRGTNEKLFF. CDR3 in DNA: TGCGCCAGCAGCTTGCGAGGGACTAATGAAAAACTGTTTTTT.

This clonotype has ten or more counts. The CDR3 protein is CASSPHAPRNTEAFF. DNA of the CDR3: TGTGCCAGCAGCCCCCACGCCCCACGGAACACTGAAGCTTTCTTT. This chain joins TRBV7-2 and TRBJ1-1; no reliable D call. This CDR3 spans 15 amino acids. Germline CDR1 and CDR2: SGHTA and FQGNSA. V gave up 5 bases and J gave up 1 base, with 14 bases separating them.

Only a few counts were recorded for this clonotype. The CDR3: CASSVDGEAFF. CDR3 DNA: TGTGCCAGCAGTGTCGATGGGGAAGCTTTCTTT. V and J are TRBV12-3 or TRBV12-4 and TRBJ1-1; D is unresolved. Trimming removed 5 bases at V and 8 bases at J, with 9 bases between. The CDR3 length is 11 residues.

Concerning this clonotype: A much larger clonotype is one base distant, so this may be a read error. The CDR3 carries no conserved terminal phenylalanine or tryptophan, so it likely arises from a read error. The chain is built from TRBV7-9 and TRBJ1-1, with D possibly matching TRBD1 (5 bases). This CDR3 is 15 amino acids long. Germline V lookup: CDR1 SEHNR, CDR2 FQNEAQ (reference sequence). Trimming took 5 bases from V and 4 from J, leaving 17 bases between them. CDR3 sequence (DNA): TGTGCCAGCAGCAACGGCGGGGGGGTTGGCACTGAAGCTTTCTCT. Its protein is CASSNGGGVGTEAFS.

This clonotype showed up just a few times. V gene TRBV7-9 combines with J gene TRBJ2-7; 9 bases align to TRBD2. CDR1 is SEHNR and CDR2 is FQNEAQ in the germline V gene (reference sequence). V shed 5 bases, J shed 6 bases, and the junction held 8 bases outside the gene matches. This CDR3 has 14 residues. The CDR3 bases are TGTGCCAGCAGCGCACCGGGACTAGCAGCCGAGCAGTACTTC. Encoded protein: CASSAPGLAAEQYF.

This chain joins TRBV7-9 and TRBJ1-6; D not certain. Trimming took 6 bases from V and 13 from J, leaving 16 bases between them. This CDR3 has 13 amino acids. CDR1 and CDR2 (germline): SEHNR, FQNEAQ (reference sequence). Written as DNA, the CDR3 is TGTGCCAGCAGAAAAGGTGGGGAGCCGCCCCTCCACTTT. It translates to CASRKGGEPPLHF.

This clonotype has a count of ten or more. The chain uses TRBV18 and TRBJ2-1, with 8 positions matching TRBD1. V lost 4 bases and J lost 7; bases outside the gene matches: 6. This CDR3 region has 14 residues. Germline lookup yields CDR1 KGHSH and CDR2 LQKENI. The CDR3 here is CASSLGTGRNEQFF. The CDR3 DNA follows: TGTGCCAGCTCACTGGGGACAGGTCGGAATGAGCAGTTCTTC.

This clonotype was counted between two and nine times. This rearrangement joins TRBV18 to TRBJ2-7, with D hard to call. This CDR3 is 12 amino acids long. Germline CDR1 reads KGHSH; CDR2 reads LQKENI. Trimming took 2 bases from V and 5 from J, leaving 7 bases between them. The CDR3 nucleotides are TGTGCCAGCTCACCAAAAGGAAACGAGCAGTACTTC. As protein: CASSPKGNEQYF.

Turning to this clonotype: A much larger clone differs by one base, so this may be a read error. The chain employs TRBV6-1 and TRBJ1-5; no clear D. From germline, CDR1 is MNHNS and CDR2 SASEGT. With 2 bases removed from V and 3 bases from J, the gap between germline ends came to 11 bases. The CDR3 runs to 15 residues. CDR3 sequence (DNA): TGTGCCAGCAGTGAAAGGGCGGAGAACAATCAGCCCCAGCATTTT. This codes for CASSERAENNQPQHF.

This clonotype was counted ten times or more. The rearrangement uses TRBV10-2 and TRBJ2-3; 9 bases line up with TRBD2. The germline CDR1 and CDR2 sequences are WSHSY and SAAADI. This CDR3 has 14 amino acids. Unmatched junction bases numbered 7, after V lost 6 bases and J lost 6 bases. The CDR3 DNA is TGCGCCAGCAGCCCAGATAGCGGGGGTGATACGCAGTATTTT. It specifies CASSPDSGGDTQYF.

This clonotype was picked up many times. The chain has TRBV11-2 and TRBJ2-5, with 8 nucleotides matching TRBD2. Germline V lookup: CDR1 SGHAT, CDR2 FQNNGV. The CDR3 sequence is 15 residues long. The V segment lost 2 bases and the J segment 5 bases; nucleotides outside the gene matches: 7. CDR3 DNA sequence: TGTGCCAGCAGCTTACAACTAGCGGTGGCGGAGACCCAGTACTTC. Translation: CASSLQLAVAETQYF.